These T cell receptor beta chains were read from a single sample in a study of T cell responses to AZD1222 COVID-19 vaccine. The protocol was immunoSEQ multiplex PCR, while the TCRdb copy is restricted to in-frame clones and leaves out a portion. Of 80,000 to 85,000 clones detected, more than 85% appear once; the ten largest clones hold 8%. The source was peripheral blood, collected 28 days after the second AZD1222 dose. The receptors were sampled from an adult who received the AZD1222 COVID-19 vaccine. Each CDR3 is given with its conserved first and last residue. Fields, in order: clone size, D gene, V gene, J gene, CDR3 DNA, CDR3 protein. A D gene is named only where the DNA matches it firmly. Not all rows give a size; the values are once, few, many and, for expanded clones, a class.

clone_size: NA
d_call: TRBD1
v_call: TRBV6-2/TRBV6-3
j_call: TRBJ1-5
cdr3_nt: TGTGCCAGCAGTTACGGGGACAGCGCCTATCAGCCCCAGCATTTT
cdr3_aa: CASSYGDSAYQPQHF

clone_size: NA
d_call: NA
v_call: TRBV5-1
j_call: TRBJ1-1
cdr3_nt: TGCGCCAGCAGCTTGAAGGGTGACACTGAAGCTTTCTTT
cdr3_aa: CASSLKGDTEAFF

clone_size: NA
d_call: TRBD1
v_call: TRBV28
j_call: TRBJ1-5
cdr3_nt: TGTGCCAGCGAGACGGCAGGGGGTGGTCAGCCCCAGCATTTT
cdr3_aa: CASETAGGGQPQHF

clone_size: once
d_call: NA
v_call: TRBV3-1/TRBV3-2
j_call: TRBJ1-1
cdr3_nt: TGTGCCAGCAGCCAAGAAGACAGTGAAGCTTTCTTT
cdr3_aa: CASSQEDSEAFF

clone_size: NA
d_call: TRBD2
v_call: TRBV4-1
j_call: TRBJ2-2
cdr3_nt: TGCGCCAGCAGCCAAGCGGGGAGACTAGCGGGTCCCGGAGGCGGGGAGCTGTTTTTT
cdr3_aa: CASSQAGRLAGPGGGELFF

clone_size: NA
d_call: NA
v_call: TRBV6-1
j_call: TRBJ1-2
cdr3_nt: TGTGCCAGCAGTGAAGGAGGAGACTATGGCTACACCTTC
cdr3_aa: CASSEGGDYGYTF

clone_size: NA
d_call: TRBD1
v_call: TRBV28
j_call: TRBJ1-1
cdr3_nt: TGTGCCAGCCTCCGACAGGGGGGAGGCACTGAAGCTTTCTTT
cdr3_aa: CASLRQGGGTEAFF

clone_size: NA
d_call: NA
v_call: TRBV5-1
j_call: TRBJ1-1
cdr3_nt: TGCGCCAGCAGCCCAGGCTTCACCCCCACTGAAGCTTTCTTT
cdr3_aa: CASSPGFTPTEAFF

clone_size: NA
d_call: TRBD2
v_call: TRBV7-2
j_call: TRBJ2-5
cdr3_nt: TGTGCCAGCAGCTTAGGGGGGACTAGCGGGAGGATCGGTGAGACCCAGTACTTC
cdr3_aa: CASSLGGTSGRIGETQYF

clone_size: once
d_call: TRBD2
v_call: TRBV13
j_call: TRBJ2-1
cdr3_nt: TGTGCCAGCAGCCCTAGCGGGAGGTTAGGTGAGCAGTTCTTC
cdr3_aa: CASSPSGRLGEQFF

clone_size: NA
d_call: NA
v_call: TRBV6-2/TRBV6-3
j_call: TRBJ2-7
cdr3_nt: TGTGCCAGCAGTGATACAGGGTCTTACGGGTCCTACGAGCAGTACTTC
cdr3_aa: CASSDTGSYGSYEQYF

clone_size: NA
d_call: TRBD2
v_call: TRBV28
j_call: TRBJ2-3
cdr3_nt: TGTGCCAGCACTCCGACTCTCGGGACTAATCCAGATACGCAGTATTTT
cdr3_aa: CASTPTLGTNPDTQYF